The clone carrying this TCR beta chain was detected only once. The V and J ends lost 5 bases and 1 base, in that order; junction bases with no gene match: 4. This CDR3 contains 14 residues. The germline V gene encodes CDR1 SEHNR and CDR2 FQNEAQ (reference sequence). This sample stems from a study of blood T cell repertoires in COVID-19. In the study overall: The United States, Italy and Spain were the sources of the acute and convalescent COVID-19 samples.

How the authors handled the data: From reference gene primer amplification, estimates of nucleated cell counts were derived. Measured with immunoSEQ multiplex PCR; TCRdb has only the in-frame clones, and not every one. The DNA gave D and trimming, while V, J and clone size come from that table. The repertoire holds under 200,000 clones, with about 80% as singletons. The clonotype comes from a human donor with acute or convalescent COVID-19. The donor label of this sample is uncertain. The sequenced material came from peripheral blood. The V and J genes are TRBV7-9 and TRBJ2-7; 8 bases line up with TRBD2. CDR3 in DNA: TGTGCCAGCAGCCCCGGGGGGGGATCCTACGAGCAGTACTTC. Its protein is CASSPGGGSYEQYF.